The sequence of this T cell receptor (beta chain) was determined in a study of cytomegalovirus exposure and HLA in healthy donors. In the study overall: Within an early data release were roughly 90 million unique TCRs drawn from HLA-typed donors.

Regarding the study as a whole: Later genetic work tied a missense DCLRE1C variant to beta-chain V and J trimming. Per a later analysis, HLA-associated TCR beta chains showed more clonal expansion than other, equally common TCR beta chains.

V was shortened by 10 bases and J by 8 bases, with 11 bases between the two germline ends. The CDR3 totals 10 residues. Germline V lookup: CDR1 MNHNY, CDR2 SVGAGI (reference sequence). This clone has just a few counts. The antigen is not known. The PCR used 60 Vbeta and 13 Jbeta primers. Assay used: immunoSEQ multiplex PCR; TCRdb lists only in-frame clones, some missing. The data show about 60,000 clones, 80% seen once. The sequencing sample was made of PBMCs. This TCR came from a male donor in good health and CMV-seronegative. V is TRBV6-6 and J is TRBJ1-2; D might be TRBD1 (5 bases). The CDR3 sequence: CATKGVGYTF. The CDR3 DNA reads TGTGCCACTAAAGGGGTAGGCTACACCTTC.